This entry is about one T cell receptor beta chain. Its specificity is not known. The germline gene is not matched at one end of the junction; a read error may be the cause. PCR was run on genomic DNA. The TCR beta CDR3 region was amplified using 30 forward and 13 reverse primers. TCRdb reanalysed the multiplex PCR reads using MiXCR and keeps one entry per CDR3 protein. The data contain around 300,000 distinct CDR3 sequences, more than 45% of them singletons. This specimen comes from a study of type 1 and type 2 diabetes patients. About the study: Donors were type 1 diabetes, type 2 diabetes, or nondiabetic controls.

This CDR3 is 9 amino acids long. Germline assignment: CDR1 SGHTA and CDR2 FQGNSA. General study findings and limits: Age and gender were not matched between study groups, possibly biasing interpretation.

Anyone with other autoimmune disease or infection in the prior four weeks was excluded. Peripheral blood, 7.5 to 10 milliliters per participant, was collected. Material: peripheral blood mononuclear cells (PBMCs). V usage is TRBV7-2 and J usage is TRBJ2-6; the D is unclear. This TCR was sampled from a man younger than 35 with type 2 diabetes. CDR3 sequence (DNA): TGTGCCAGCAGCTTACGGACCTCCTTC. Amino acid sequence: CASSLRTSF. The whole variable domain, filled in from reference TRBV7-2 and TRBJ2-6, reads GAGVSQSPSNKVTEKGKDVELRCDPISGHTALYWYRQSLGQGLEFLIYFQGNSAPDKSGLPSDRFSAERTGGSVSTLTIQRTQQEDSAVYLCASSLRTSFGAGSRLTVL.